One and the same sample provided the 17 T cell receptor beta chains below, sequenced in a study of OX40 agonist ivuxolimab in advanced cancers. The repertoire was sequenced with immunoSEQ multiplex PCR; TCRdb's copy has only in-frame clones and lacks some. The data show about 35,000 clones, with roughly 84% seen just once and about 14% held by the top ten. The sequencing here drew on CD4+ or CD8+ T cells sorted from blood, taken in a trial of the OX40 agonist ivuxolimab. Every receptor here comes from an adult with an advanced solid tumor such as melanoma, head and neck, liver or kidney cancer.

The CDR3 DNA reads as TGTGCTAGTGGTTTAGTAGCCAATGAGCAGTTCTTC. The encoded protein is CASGLVANEQFF. V and J are TRBV12-5 and TRBJ2-1, with D uncertain. The germline CDR1 and CDR2 sequences are LGHNT and FRNRAP. This CDR3 region has 12 residues. V lost 3 bases and J 6 bases, leaving 6 bases between the germline ends.

This clone was detected only a few times. This chain links TRBV19 with TRBJ1-2; maybe TRBD1 (5 bases). Germline values: CDR1 LNHDA, CDR2 SQIVND (reference sequence). The ends were cut back, 7 bases at V and 4 bases at J, with 19 bases in the middle. There are 15 residues in the CDR3. DNA for the CDR3: TGTGCCAGTATCCCCGAAGGGAGGGGTGGCTATGGCTACACCTTC. Protein sequence: CASIPEGRGGYGYTF.

The rearrangement joins TRBV18 to TRBJ1-1, with no clear D. The germline V gene encodes CDR1 KGHSH and CDR2 LQKENI. The CDR3 totals 13 residues. Trimming took 6 bases from V and 5 from J, leaving 13 bases between them. For the CDR3, the DNA is TGTGCCAGCTCGACGAATAGTAGGACTGAAGCTTTCTTT. It codes for CASSTNSRTEAFF.

With respect to this clone: This likely comes from a read error, as the CDR3 has no conserved phenylalanine or tryptophan at its end. V is TRBV5-1 and J is TRBJ1-2; a weak D match, TRBD1 (6 bases). V lost 4 bases, J lost 6 bases, and 13 bases lay in between. The CDR3 consists of 13 residues. CDR1 SGHRS and CDR2 YFSETQ come from the germline V gene. CDR3 sequence reads: CASSRGGGDGYTL. In nucleotides, the CDR3 is TGCGCCAGCAGCCGGGGGGGCGGCGATGGCTACACCCTC.

This clone has only a few counts. The chain couples TRBV7-2 to TRBJ2-7; either TRBD1 or TRBD2 may fit D (5 bases each). V dropped 2 bases and J dropped 6 bases, with 8 bases sitting between them. Germline assignment: CDR1 SGHTA and CDR2 FQGNSA. The CDR3 is 12 amino acids. The CDR3 DNA sequence: TGTGCCAGCAGCTTACGGGGACGCGAGCAGTACTTC. Its translation is CASSLRGREQYF.

The chain combines TRBV7-9 with TRBJ1-2; possible D gene TRBD1, 5 bases. This CDR3 spans 14 amino acids. Trimming pared 4 bases from V and 3 bases from J, leaving 12 bases between. CDR1 is SEHNR, CDR2 FQNEAQ, per germline (reference sequence). As DNA, the CDR3 is TGTGCCAGCAGCTCCCGAGGGGTGGACTATGGCTACACCTTC. The encoded protein is CASSSRGVDYGYTF.

This rearrangement joins TRBV7-9 to TRBJ2-3; unclear D gene. Deletions cut 0 bases from V and 4 bases from J, with 17 bases between. This CDR3 contains 17 residues. In germline, CDR1 is SEHNR, CDR2 FQNEAQ (reference sequence). As DNA, the CDR3 is TGTGCCAGCAGCTTAGCGGGGTGGGGTAGAGGTGCAGATACGCAGTATTTT. This gives the protein CASSLAGWGRGADTQYF.

The chain combines TRBV2 with TRBJ1-1, with 7 bases aligning to TRBD1. The CDR3 runs to 15 residues. Germline lookup yields CDR1 SNHLY and CDR2 FYNNEI. The V segment lost 5 bases and the J segment 5 bases; nucleotides outside the gene matches: 11. CDR3 DNA sequence: TGTGCCAGCAGTCTCGGCCGACAGGGTAAGACTGAAGCTTTCTTT. Protein: CASSLGRQGKTEAFF.

This clone came up once. This chain uses TRBV15 with TRBJ1-6; D is ambiguous. Germline lookup yields CDR1 LNHNV and CDR2 YYDKDF (reference sequence). V gave up 0 bases and J gave up 8 bases, with 14 bases separating them. The CDR3 runs 16 residues. Written as DNA, the CDR3 is TGTGCCACCAGCAGAGATCTGGTTTTCCCGGATTCACCCCTCCACTTT. Its protein is CATSRDLVFPDSPLHF.

The sample holds one count of this clone. The J gene is TRBJ1-2, the V gene TRBV28, with D possibly being TRBD1 (5 bases). The germline V gene encodes CDR1 MDHEN and CDR2 SYDVKM. V dropped 10 bases and J dropped 2 bases, with 17 bases sitting between them. The CDR3 length is 14 residues. The DNA of the CDR3 is TGTGCCACCGCGAGGAGGGGAGGAAACTATGGCTACACCTTC. As protein: CATARRGGNYGYTF.

This clone came up once. The chain combines TRBV13 with TRBJ1-2, with a weak D call TRBD1 (5 bases). The V end was cut by 3 bases, the J end by 1 base, with 12 bases between. The V gene's germline CDR1 is PRHDT and CDR2 FYEKMQ (reference sequence). This CDR3 contains 15 residues. In DNA form, the CDR3 reads TGTGCCAGCAGCTTCGGGACTATTAATAACTATGGCTACACCTTC. Its protein is CASSFGTINNYGYTF. Full variable domain (outside the CDR3, taken from reference TRBV13 and TRBJ1-2): AAGVIQSPRHLIKEKRETATLKCYPIPRHDTVYWYQQGPGQDPQFLISFYEKMQSDKGSIPDRFSAQQFSDYHSELNMSSLELGDSALYFCASSFGTINNYGYTFGSGTRLTVV.

The sample holds a few counts of this clone. The chain recombines TRBV7-2 with TRBJ1-6; D remains ambiguous. Germline V CDR1 and CDR2: SGHTA, FQGNSA. The CDR3 consists of 14 residues. V was trimmed by 3 bases and J by 6 bases, leaving 9 bases between them. CDR3 sequence (DNA): TGTGCCAGCAGCTTCGACGGTGGTAATTCACCCCTCCACTTT. This translates into CASSFDGGNSPLHF.

This chain uses TRBV21-1 with TRBJ2-1; no DNA check was done on the table's D call, TRBD2. TRBV21-1 constitutes a pseudogene. The CDR3 is 14 amino acids. CDR3 DNA: TGTGCCAGCATTAACACTAGGTCACACAATGAGCAGTTCTTC. This gives the protein CASINTRSHNEQFF.

J is TRBJ1-2 and V is TRBV4-2; no clear D gene. Germline V gene data show CDR1 as LGHNA and CDR2 as YNFKEQ. This CDR3 is built from 13 residues. The V and J ends lost 1 base and 8 bases respectively, with 11 bases between them. The chain's CDR3 is CASSQGTSGGYTF. CDR3 coding DNA: TGTGCCAGCAGCCAAGGGACCAGCGGCGGCTACACCTTC.

There are a few counts of this clone. The V gene is TRBV18, the J gene TRBJ1-5; a weak D match, TRBD1 (6 bases). With 2 bases removed from V and 0 bases from J, the gap between germline ends came to 14 bases. Germline V gives CDR1 KGHSH, CDR2 LQKENI. The CDR3 totals 17 residues. CDR3 region: CASSPFGRGNSNQPQHF. The CDR3 DNA reads as TGTGCCAGCTCACCATTTGGTAGGGGGAATAGCAATCAGCCCCAGCATTTT.

This clone was observed once. This sequence joins TRBV11-2 and TRBJ2-1; 12 bases fit TRBD2. CDR1 and CDR2 (germline): SGHAT, FQNNGV. The CDR3 is 14 amino acids. Trimming took 5 bases from V and 15 from J; bases not matched to a gene: 11. The CDR3 protein is CASSPGTSGLGGFF. The CDR3 coding sequence is TGTGCCAGCAGCCCCGGGACTAGCGGGCTGGGGGGGTTCTTC.

The gene calls are TRBV4-1 and TRBJ2-7, with D possibly matching TRBD1 (5 bases). Germline V gives CDR1 MGHRA, CDR2 YSYEKL. With 1 base removed from V and 3 bases from J, the gap between germline ends came to 7 bases. CDR3 size: 13 residues. Written as DNA, the CDR3 is TGCGCCAGCAGCCAAGTTAGGGGCTACGAGCAGTACTTC. Amino acid sequence: CASSQVRGYEQYF.